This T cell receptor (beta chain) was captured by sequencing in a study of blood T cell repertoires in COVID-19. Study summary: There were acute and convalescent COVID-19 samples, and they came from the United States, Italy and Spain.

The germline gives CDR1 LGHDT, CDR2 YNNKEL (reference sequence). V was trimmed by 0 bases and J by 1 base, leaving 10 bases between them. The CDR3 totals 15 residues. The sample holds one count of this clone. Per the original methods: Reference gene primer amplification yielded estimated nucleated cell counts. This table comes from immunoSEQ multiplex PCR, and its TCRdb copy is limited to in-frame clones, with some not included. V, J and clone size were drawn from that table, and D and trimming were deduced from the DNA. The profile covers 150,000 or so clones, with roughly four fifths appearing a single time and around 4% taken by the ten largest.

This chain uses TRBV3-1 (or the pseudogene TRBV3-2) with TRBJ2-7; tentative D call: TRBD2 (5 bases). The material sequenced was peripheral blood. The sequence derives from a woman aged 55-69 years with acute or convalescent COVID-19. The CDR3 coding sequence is TGTGCCAGCAGCCAAGATGGGCTAGCTTCCTACGAGCAGTACTTC. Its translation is CASSQDGLASYEQYF.